This TCR beta chain came from a study of cytotoxic CD8 clonotypes in ibrutinib-treated CLL. General study findings and limits: Researchers report that baseline clonality outpaced age-matched healthy donors and tracked circulating CD8+ T-cell counts.

This CDR3 comprises 15 residues. The germline V and J ends were trimmed by 2 bases and 0 bases, with 5 bases remaining between them. In germline, CDR1 is MNHNS, CDR2 SASEGT. The protocol was immunoSEQ multiplex PCR, while the TCRdb copy is restricted to in-frame clones and leaves out a portion. The table has over 120,000 clones, approximately 81% seen once. As for this clone: The antigen remains unidentified.

The source is a human donor with chronic lymphocytic leukemia. The V gene is TRBV6-1, the J gene TRBJ2-6, with D perhaps matching TRBD1 (5 bases). The sequences come from PBMCs, collected after 12 months of ibrutinib treatment. The CDR3, as DNA: TGTGCCAGCAGTGAAACAGGCTCTGGGGCCAACGTCCTGACTTTC. This gives the protein CASSETGSGANVLTF.